A selection of T cell receptor beta chains follows, all from one sample in a study of blood T cell repertoires in COVID-19. Repertoires were generated with immunoSEQ multiplex PCR, while TCRdb's copy carries only in-frame clones and drops some. This sample has just over 200,000 clones, with 70% to 90% found just once. The source material was peripheral blood. The receptors come from an elderly man with acute or convalescent COVID-19. The CDR3 runs from the conserved cysteine through the conserved F or W. The order of the fields is CDR3 protein, CDR3 DNA, J gene, V gene, D gene, clone size, CDR3 length. A D gene is named only where the DNA matches it firmly. The listing skips clone size in some rows; elsewhere it reads once, few, many or a size class.

CDR3 protein: CASSLGANTEAFF
CDR3 DNA: TGTGCCAGCAGTTTGGGGGCGAACACTGAAGCTTTCTTT
J gene: TRBJ1-1
V gene: TRBV12-3/TRBV12-4
D gene: .
clone size: few
CDR3 length: 13

CDR3 protein: CASSTRGLSQPQHF
CDR3 DNA: TGTGCCAGTAGTACGAGGGGGCTTAGTCAGCCCCAGCATTTT
J gene: TRBJ1-5
V gene: TRBV19
D gene: TRBD1
clone size: .
CDR3 length: 14

CDR3 protein: CASSIGDSPLHF
CDR3 DNA: TGTGCCAGTAGTATAGGAGATTCACCCCTCCACTTT
J gene: TRBJ1-6
V gene: TRBV19
D gene: .
clone size: .
CDR3 length: 12

CDR3 protein: CASSEETGLAKNIQYF
CDR3 DNA: TGTGCCAGCAGCGAGGAGACGGGACTAGCCAAAAACATTCAGTACTTC
J gene: TRBJ2-4
V gene: TRBV11-1
D gene: .
clone size: .
CDR3 length: 16

CDR3 protein: CASSVVGGGSGHNEQFF
CDR3 DNA: TGTGCCAGCAGCGTAGTAGGAGGGGGTAGCGGGCACAATGAGCAGTTCTTC
J gene: TRBJ2-1
V gene: TRBV9
D gene: .
clone size: .
CDR3 length: 17

CDR3 protein: CASSRAASGRSETQYF
CDR3 DNA: TGTGCCAGCAGCCGCGCGGCTAGCGGGAGGAGCGAGACCCAGTACTTC
J gene: TRBJ2-5
V gene: TRBV7-2
D gene: TRBD2
clone size: .
CDR3 length: 16

CDR3 protein: CAWSVRGTGGSGANVLTF
CDR3 DNA: TGTGCCTGGAGTGTAAGGGGAACAGGGGGCTCTGGGGCCAACGTCCTGACTTTC
J gene: TRBJ2-6
V gene: TRBV30
D gene: TRBD1
clone size: .
CDR3 length: 18

CDR3 protein: CASSLDRGAYEQYF
CDR3 DNA: TGTGCCAGCAGCTTAGACAGGGGGGCTTACGAGCAGTACTTC
J gene: TRBJ2-7
V gene: TRBV11-1
D gene: TRBD1
clone size: .
CDR3 length: 14

CDR3 protein: CASSVPQGTSGINEQFF
CDR3 DNA: TGTGCCAGCAGCGTACCCCAGGGGACTAGCGGGATCAATGAGCAGTTCTTC
J gene: TRBJ2-1
V gene: TRBV9
D gene: TRBD2
clone size: .
CDR3 length: 17

CDR3 protein: CASSQDMAGGYNEQFF
CDR3 DNA: TGCGCCAGCAGCCAAGATATGGCGGGAGGCTACAATGAGCAGTTCTTC
J gene: TRBJ2-1
V gene: TRBV4-1
D gene: TRBD2
clone size: few
CDR3 length: 16

CDR3 protein: CASSQAAGTGGYTF
CDR3 DNA: TGTGCCAGCAGCCAAGCAGCGGGCACTGGAGGCTACACCTTC
J gene: TRBJ1-2
V gene: TRBV3-1/TRBV3-2
D gene: .
clone size: .
CDR3 length: 14

CDR3 protein: CASSQAGDQAYF
CDR3 DNA: TGTGCCAGCAGCCAAGCAGGGGACCAAGCGTATTTT
J gene: TRBJ2-3
V gene: TRBV3-1/TRBV3-2
D gene: .
clone size: .
CDR3 length: 12

CDR3 protein: CASSYSGTSGRIRFF
CDR3 DNA: TGTGCCAGCAGTTACTCCGGGACTAGCGGGAGAATTCGGTTCTTC
J gene: TRBJ2-1
V gene: TRBV6-2/TRBV6-3
D gene: TRBD2
clone size: .
CDR3 length: 15

CDR3 protein: CASSLTRQGGDTQYF
CDR3 DNA: TGTGCCAGCAGCTTAACCCGACAGGGTGGGGATACGCAGTATTTT
J gene: TRBJ2-3
V gene: TRBV11-2
D gene: TRBD1
clone size: .
CDR3 length: 15

CDR3 protein: CASSPPSGEGGHEQFF
CDR3 DNA: TGTGCCAGCAGTCCCCCCTCGGGGGAGGGAGGACATGAGCAGTTCTTC
J gene: TRBJ2-1
V gene: TRBV6-6
D gene: TRBD2
clone size: once
CDR3 length: 16

CDR3 protein: CATSSGPASGRKGDEQFF
CDR3 DNA: .
J gene: TRBJ2-1
V gene: TRBV24-1
D gene: .
clone size: .
CDR3 length: 18

CDR3 protein: CASSLGVGNAYEQYF
CDR3 DNA: TGTGCCAGTAGCCTCGGGGTCGGGAACGCCTACGAGCAGTACTTC
J gene: TRBJ2-7
V gene: TRBV19
D gene: .
clone size: .
CDR3 length: 15

CDR3 protein: CASSHFAGQGRHEQYF
CDR3 DNA: TGTGCCAGCAGCCATTTCGCGGGACAGGGTCGCCACGAGCAGTACTTC
J gene: TRBJ2-7
V gene: TRBV7-9
D gene: TRBD1
clone size: .
CDR3 length: 16

CDR3 protein: CASSPGQSQETQYF
CDR3 DNA: TGTGCCAGCTCACCGGGACAGTCTCAAGAGACCCAGTACTTC
J gene: TRBJ2-5
V gene: TRBV18
D gene: TRBD1
clone size: .
CDR3 length: 14

CDR3 protein: CASSLVQSYEQYF
CDR3 DNA: TGTGCCAGCAGTTTGGTGCAGTCCTACGAGCAGTACTTC
J gene: TRBJ2-7
V gene: TRBV12-3/TRBV12-4
D gene: .
clone size: .
CDR3 length: 13

CDR3 protein: CASSREQGGNPYEQYF
CDR3 DNA: TGTGCCAGCAGCCGTGAGCAGGGTGGGAATCCCTACGAGCAGTACTTC
J gene: TRBJ2-7
V gene: TRBV3-1/TRBV3-2
D gene: .
clone size: .
CDR3 length: 16

CDR3 protein: CASSPWQGSTDTQYF
CDR3 DNA: TGTGCCAGCAGCCCCTGGCAGGGGAGCACAGATACGCAGTATTTT
J gene: TRBJ2-3
V gene: TRBV3-1/TRBV3-2
D gene: .
clone size: .
CDR3 length: 15

CDR3 protein: CASSLDGQPVTNEQFF
CDR3 DNA: TGCGCCAGCAGCTTGGATGGACAACCTGTTACCAATGAGCAGTTCTTC
J gene: TRBJ2-1
V gene: TRBV5-1
D gene: .
clone size: .
CDR3 length: 16

CDR3 protein: CASSVEYYTGELFF
CDR3 DNA: TGTGCCAGCAGCGTAGAGTACTACACCGGGGAGCTGTTTTTT
J gene: TRBJ2-2
V gene: TRBV9
D gene: .
clone size: .
CDR3 length: 14

CDR3 protein: CASSLIRANSPLHF
CDR3 DNA: TGTGCCAGCAGTTTGATCAGGGCTAATTCACCCCTCCACTTT
J gene: TRBJ1-6
V gene: TRBV27
D gene: .
clone size: .
CDR3 length: 14

CDR3 protein: CASSIWPWYAGNTIYF
CDR3 DNA: TGTGCCAGCAGCATATGGCCCTGGTACGCCGGAAACACCATATATTTT
J gene: TRBJ1-3
V gene: TRBV21-1
D gene: .
clone size: few
CDR3 length: 16

CDR3 protein: CASSLANLAGAGETQYF
CDR3 DNA: TGTGCCAGCAGCTTAGCGAATCTAGCGGGAGCGGGGGAGACCCAGTACTTC
J gene: TRBJ2-5
V gene: TRBV7-6
D gene: TRBD2
clone size: .
CDR3 length: 17

CDR3 protein: CASSVSFTDTQYF
CDR3 DNA: TGTGCCAGCAGTGTGTCGTTCACAGATACGCAGTATTTT
J gene: TRBJ2-3
V gene: TRBV6-4
D gene: .
clone size: .
CDR3 length: 13

CDR3 protein: CASSRGQVDSPLHF
CDR3 DNA: TGTGCCAGCAGCCGCGGACAGGTGGATTCACCCCTCCACTTT
J gene: TRBJ1-6
V gene: TRBV7-6
D gene: TRBD1
clone size: .
CDR3 length: 14

CDR3 protein: CASSRVGADYGYTF
CDR3 DNA: TGTGCCAGCAGCCGAGTGGGGGCGGACTATGGCTACACCTTC
J gene: TRBJ1-2
V gene: TRBV5-6
D gene: .
clone size: .
CDR3 length: 14

CDR3 protein: CASSALGTDNEKLFF
CDR3 DNA: TGTGCCAGCAGTGCGCTCGGGACAGATAATGAAAAACTGTTTTTT
J gene: TRBJ1-4
V gene: TRBV28
D gene: TRBD1
clone size: .
CDR3 length: 15

CDR3 protein: CASSLRGGDTIYF
CDR3 DNA: TGTGCCAGCAGTTTGCGAGGGGGAGACACCATATATTTT
J gene: TRBJ1-3
V gene: TRBV27
D gene: .
clone size: .
CDR3 length: 13

CDR3 protein: CASAARGGETQYF
CDR3 DNA: TGTGCCAGCGCTGCTCGGGGGGGAGAGACCCAGTACTTC
J gene: TRBJ2-5
V gene: TRBV12-3/TRBV12-4
D gene: TRBD2
clone size: .
CDR3 length: 13

CDR3 protein: CASRGYDRGLYEQYF
CDR3 DNA: TGTGCCAGCAGGGGGTACGACAGGGGGCTCTACGAGCAGTACTTC
J gene: TRBJ2-7
V gene: TRBV6-5
D gene: TRBD1
clone size: .
CDR3 length: 15

CDR3 protein: CASSLVTGPYNEQFF
CDR3 DNA: TGTGCCAGCAGTTTAGTAACAGGTCCTTACAATGAGCAGTTCTTC
J gene: TRBJ2-1
V gene: TRBV28
D gene: .
clone size: .
CDR3 length: 15

CDR3 protein: CASSLSAGDRFEQFF
CDR3 DNA: TGTGCCAGCAGCTTAAGTGCAGGGGATCGGTTTGAGCAGTTCTTC
J gene: TRBJ2-1
V gene: TRBV7-3
D gene: .
clone size: .
CDR3 length: 15

CDR3 protein: CASSIERLAAGELFF
CDR3 DNA: TGTGCCAGTAGTATCGAAAGGTTAGCGGCCGGGGAGCTGTTTTTT
J gene: TRBJ2-2
V gene: TRBV19
D gene: .
clone size: .
CDR3 length: 15

CDR3 protein: CASSRDTNQPQHF
CDR3 DNA: TGTGCCAGCAGCCGGGACACCAATCAGCCCCAGCATTTT
J gene: TRBJ1-5
V gene: TRBV11-1
D gene: .
clone size: .
CDR3 length: 13

CDR3 protein: CATSRVGELFF
CDR3 DNA: TGTGCCACCAGTCGGGTCGGGGAGCTGTTTTTT
J gene: TRBJ2-2
V gene: TRBV24-1
D gene: .
clone size: once
CDR3 length: 11

CDR3 protein: CASKSIGHIVQLAGGYEQYF
CDR3 DNA: TGTGCCAGCAAGTCGATCGGACATATCGTACAACTAGCGGGAGGGTACGAGCAGTACTTC
J gene: TRBJ2-7
V gene: TRBV2
D gene: TRBD2
clone size: .
CDR3 length: 20

CDR3 protein: CASSGELAGLGDTQYF
CDR3 DNA: TGTGCCAGCTCAGGAGAACTAGCGGGACTCGGGGATACGCAGTATTTT
J gene: TRBJ2-3
V gene: TRBV18
D gene: TRBD2
clone size: .
CDR3 length: 16

CDR3 protein: CASSATTVYYEQYF
CDR3 DNA: TGTGCCAGCAGCGCCACGACAGTCTACTACGAGCAGTACTTC
J gene: TRBJ2-7
V gene: TRBV16
D gene: .
clone size: .
CDR3 length: 14

CDR3 protein: CAWARGRDQPQHF
CDR3 DNA: TGTGCCTGGGCTCGGGGAAGAGATCAGCCCCAGCATTTT
J gene: TRBJ1-5
V gene: TRBV30
D gene: .
clone size: once
CDR3 length: 13

CDR3 protein: CASSQQGGYNEQFF
CDR3 DNA: TGCGCCAGCAGCCAACAAGGGGGTTACAATGAGCAGTTCTTC
J gene: TRBJ2-1
V gene: TRBV4-1
D gene: .
clone size: .
CDR3 length: 14

CDR3 protein: CSGRQGESNTEAFF
CDR3 DNA: TGCAGCGGTAGACAGGGGGAGTCGAACACTGAAGCTTTCTTT
J gene: TRBJ1-1
V gene: TRBV29-1
D gene: TRBD1
clone size: .
CDR3 length: 14

CDR3 protein: CASSFLAGDPTDTQYF
CDR3 DNA: TGTGCCAGCAGCTTCCTAGCGGGGGACCCCACAGATACGCAGTATTTT
J gene: TRBJ2-3
V gene: TRBV7-2
D gene: TRBD2
clone size: .
CDR3 length: 16

CDR3 protein: CASSQDPGQGNYGYTF
CDR3 DNA: TGTGCCAGCAGCCAAGATCCCGGGCAGGGGAACTATGGCTACACCTTC
J gene: TRBJ1-2
V gene: TRBV4-2
D gene: .
clone size: few
CDR3 length: 16

CDR3 protein: CASSYNRLAGATDTQYF
CDR3 DNA: TGTGCCAGCAGTTATAATAGACTAGCGGGCGCCACAGATACGCAGTATTTT
J gene: TRBJ2-3
V gene: TRBV6-2/TRBV6-3
D gene: TRBD2
clone size: few
CDR3 length: 17

CDR3 protein: CASSPRQGGTQYF
CDR3 DNA: TGTGCCAGCAGCCCCCGACAGGGGGGGACCCAGTACTTC
J gene: TRBJ2-5
V gene: TRBV12-3/TRBV12-4
D gene: TRBD1
clone size: .
CDR3 length: 13

CDR3 protein: CASSPPDRANTEAFF
CDR3 DNA: TGTGCCAGCTCACCCCCGGACAGGGCTAACACTGAAGCTTTCTTT
J gene: TRBJ1-1
V gene: TRBV18
D gene: TRBD1
clone size: .
CDR3 length: 15

CDR3 protein: CASSVTGAHNSPLHF
CDR3 DNA: TGTGCCAGCAGCGTTACAGGGGCGCATAATTCACCCCTCCACTTT
J gene: TRBJ1-6
V gene: TRBV11-1
D gene: TRBD1
clone size: .
CDR3 length: 15

CDR3 protein: CASSITGGYSTGELFF
CDR3 DNA: TGTGCCAGCAGCATAACCGGAGGATACTCAACCGGGGAGCTGTTTTTT
J gene: TRBJ2-2
V gene: TRBV11-2
D gene: .
clone size: .
CDR3 length: 16

CDR3 protein: CASNRDSTDTQYF
CDR3 DNA: TGTGCCAGCAATCGGGATAGCACAGATACGCAGTATTTT
J gene: TRBJ2-3
V gene: TRBV2
D gene: .
clone size: .
CDR3 length: 13

CDR3 protein: CARSLGSLSSYNEQFF
CDR3 DNA: TGTGCCAGAAGCTTGGGTAGCCTGAGCTCCTACAATGAGCAGTTCTTC
J gene: TRBJ2-1
V gene: TRBV5-3
D gene: .
clone size: .
CDR3 length: 16

CDR3 protein: CAIKAHPGRGVMAGANVLTF
CDR3 DNA: TGTGCCATCAAAGCCCACCCGGGCAGGGGAGTTATGGCTGGGGCCAACGTCCTGACTTTC
J gene: TRBJ2-6
V gene: TRBV10-3
D gene: .
clone size: once
CDR3 length: 20